A selection of T cell receptor beta chains follows, all from one sample in a study of blood T cell repertoires in COVID-19. The assay was immunoSEQ multiplex PCR, and TCRdb's table has in-frame clones only and misses some. The sample records about 400,000 clones, roughly nine tenths being singletons. Sample: PBMCs or T cells enriched from blood (not recorded which). These receptors were taken from a woman in her 30s who had recovered from COVID-19. CDR3s include the opening cysteine and the closing phenylalanine or tryptophan. The D gene is left open where the match is weak. A row's size may be missing; if present it is once, few, many or a size class.

v_call	clone_size	j_call	d_call	cdr3_aa	cdr3_nt
TRBV2	NA	TRBJ2-7	TRBD1	CASSEWDRGSYEQYF	TGTGCCAGCAGTGAATGGGACAGGGGCTCCTACGAGCAGTACTTC
TRBV20-1	NA	TRBJ2-7	TRBD2	CSASTIAGPWQEQYF	TGCAGTGCTAGTACCATAGCGGGTCCGTGGCAGGAGCAGTACTTC
TRBV29-1	NA	TRBJ2-1	NA	CSVEEPRGYNEQFF	TGCAGCGTTGAGGAGCCGAGGGGGTACAATGAGCAGTTCTTC
TRBV7-9	NA	TRBJ1-1	TRBD1	CASRPGTGMIAEAFF	TGTGCCAGCAGACCCGGGACAGGGATGATCGCTGAAGCTTTCTTT
TRBV23-1	NA	TRBJ2-5	TRBD1	CASSQPRGLETQYF	TGCGCCAGCAGTCAGCCCAGGGGGCTAGAGACCCAGTACTTC
TRBV6-5	few	TRBJ1-2	NA	CASSITGDYGYTF	TGTGCCAGCAGTATAACAGGAGACTATGGCTACACCTTC
TRBV30	NA	TRBJ1-1	NA	CAWSDLNTEAFF	TGTGCCTGGAGTGACTTGAACACTGAAGCTTTCTTT
TRBV11-2	NA	TRBJ2-7	NA	CASSLDFAGREQYF	TGTGCCAGCAGCTTAGATTTTGCGGGCCGCGAGCAGTACTTC
TRBV24-1	NA	TRBJ1-2	NA	CATSEEKTRGYTF	TGTGCCACCAGTGAGGAGAAAACGAGGGGCTACACCTTC
TRBV6-5	NA	TRBJ1-5	TRBD1	CASTQRQGVDQPQHF	TGTGCCAGCACTCAGCGACAGGGGGTTGATCAGCCCCAGCATTTT
TRBV9	NA	TRBJ2-7	NA	CASSVGLGESYEQYF	TGTGCCAGCAGCGTAGGGTTAGGGGAATCCTACGAGCAGTACTTC
TRBV5-1	NA	TRBJ2-3	TRBD1	CASSQMGTGLGDTDTQYF	TGCGCCAGCAGCCAAATGGGGACAGGGCTAGGGGACACAGATACGCAGTATTTT
TRBV19	NA	TRBJ2-3	TRBD1	CASSIDLGTGLDFTDTQYF	TGTGCCAGTAGTATAGATCTCGGGACAGGGTTGGACTTCACAGATACGCAGTATTTT
TRBV19	NA	TRBJ1-2	NA	CASLRQRPYGYTF	TGTGCCAGTCTTCGACAGCGTCCATATGGCTACACCTTC
TRBV3-1/TRBV3-2	NA	TRBJ1-6	NA	CASSQPPSPLHF	TGTGCCAGCAGCCAACCCCCTTCGCCCCTCCACTTT
TRBV9	once	TRBJ2-1	NA	CASSVVGGLYNEQFF	TGTGCCAGCAGCGTAGTGGGCGGGCTCTACAATGAGCAGTTCTTC
TRBV6-2/TRBV6-3	NA	TRBJ1-1	NA	CASSRSHRTMNTEAFF	TGTGCCAGCAGTAGAAGCCACAGGACGATGAACACTGAAGCTTTCTTT
TRBV19	NA	TRBJ1-5	NA	CASSTSGGGNQPQHF	TGTGCCAGTAGTACCTCGGGGGGAGGCAATCAGCCCCAGCATTTT